The T cell receptor beta chain under discussion was sequenced for a study of beta chain features in type 1 diabetes. CDR1 and CDR2 from the germline V gene are MGHDK and SYGVNS. Deletions cut 1 base from V and 4 bases from J, with 4 bases between. The CDR3 is made up of 13 amino acids. Sequencing targeted expressed TCRB transcripts, as all isolated RNA had been reverse transcribed. TCRdb keeps only in-frame clones here, not all; method: immunoSEQ multiplex PCR. The sample has approximately 470,000 clones, over 25% seen once. About 120 mL of blood, on average, came from one heparinised draw per donor. CD45RO/CCR7/CD25/CD127/CD95/CD27 sorting isolated CD4+ naive, central memory, regulatory and stem cell-like memory cells.

This clonotype originated in a man in his late teens or twenties in good health. Material for sequencing was naive CD4+ T cells from blood. The V and J genes are TRBV25-1 and TRBJ2-2, with D unresolved. The CDR3 DNA is TGTGCCAGCAGTGAATCGGGCACCGGGGAGCTGTTTTTT. It encodes CASSESGTGELFF.